This TCR beta chain emerged from a study of brain metastases from non-small cell lung cancer. Points on this clone: The antigen is undetermined.

Study-wide points: T-cell clones appeared expanded in approximately 60% of brain metastases relative to matched primary tumors.

TCRdb keeps only in-frame clones here, not all; method: immunoSEQ multiplex PCR. Of approximately 4,700 clones listed, roughly 80% are singletons. Trimming stripped 2 bases from V and 5 bases from J, with 8 bases between. This CDR3 has 13 amino acids. Germline CDR1 reads SGDLS; CDR2 reads YYNGEE. The source is a donor aged 40 or over with non-small cell lung cancer. Sequenced input: primary lung tumor tissue. The V call is TRBV9, the J call TRBJ2-1, with a possible D match to TRBD2 (6 bases). CDR3 nucleotides: TGTGCCAGCAGCGTCTCGGGGGACAATGAGCAGTTCTTC. Translation: CASSVSGDNEQFF.